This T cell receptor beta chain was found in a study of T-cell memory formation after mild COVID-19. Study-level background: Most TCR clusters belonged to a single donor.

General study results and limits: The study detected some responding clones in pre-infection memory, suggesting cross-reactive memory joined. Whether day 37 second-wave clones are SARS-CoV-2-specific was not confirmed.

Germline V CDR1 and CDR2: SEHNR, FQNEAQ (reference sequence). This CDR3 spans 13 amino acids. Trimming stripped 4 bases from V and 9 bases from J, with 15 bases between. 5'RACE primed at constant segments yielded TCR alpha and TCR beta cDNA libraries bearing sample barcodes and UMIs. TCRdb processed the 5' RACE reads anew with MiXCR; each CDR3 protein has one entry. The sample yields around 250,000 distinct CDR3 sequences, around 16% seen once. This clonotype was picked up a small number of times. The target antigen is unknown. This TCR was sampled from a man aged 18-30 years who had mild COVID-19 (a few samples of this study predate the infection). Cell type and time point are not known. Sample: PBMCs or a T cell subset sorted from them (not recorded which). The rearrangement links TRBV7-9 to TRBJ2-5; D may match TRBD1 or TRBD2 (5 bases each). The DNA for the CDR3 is TGTGCCAGCAGCTCGGGACCTATTGTGCCCCAGTACTTC. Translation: CASSSGPIVPQYF.